The clone carrying this TCR beta chain has a handful of counts. Treatment: randomized to nivolumab then ipilimumab (arm A) or the reverse (arm B). This specimen belongs to a study of sequential checkpoint blockade in melanoma. Overall study context: First-line arms were nivolumab then ipilimumab, or the reverse, randomized 1:1. Each arm's sequence ended with maintenance nivolumab.

Some clones are missing from TCRdb's copy, which holds only in-frame ones; the method was immunoSEQ multiplex PCR. The table shows about 1,400 clones, with about 24% occurring only once. With 2 bases clipped from V and 9 bases from J, the junction kept 9 bases outside the gene matches. This CDR3 region has 14 residues. Germline CDR1 GTSNPN, CDR2 SVGIG (reference sequence). This chain joins TRBV30 and TRBJ2-2, with TRBD1 matching over 7 bases. The clonotype was recovered from a human donor with melanoma. The specimen was tumor tissue (inferred from file names), collected from a patient given nivolumab and ipilimumab in sequence. The CDR3: CAWSIGTESRELFF. Here the CDR3 DNA reads TGTGCCTGGAGTATAGGGACAGAGAGCCGGGAGCTGTTTTTT.